Following are 28 T cell receptor beta chains from one sample sequenced in a study of kidney transplant recipient with SARS-CoV-2 infection. TCRdb reprocessed the reads via MiXCR and lists one record per CDR3 protein. The sample contains fewer than 250,000 distinct CDR3 sequences, around 28% of which appear only once. The sequences come from a blood sample, collected at baseline and between days 110 and 120 from a kidney transplant recipient. The receptor source for this set is a young adult male patient who had COVID-19 and was a kidney transplant recipient. Some of the T cells may derive from the graft donor.

The sample holds many counts of this clonotype. The gene calls are TRBV7-2 and TRBJ2-2, with D possibly matching TRBD2 (6 bases). In germline, CDR1 is SGHTA, CDR2 FQGNSA. V was shortened by 1 base and J by 3 bases, with 9 bases between the two germline ends. The CDR3 totals 15 residues. CDR3 amino acids: CASSLGGGDTGELFF. The CDR3 DNA reads as TGTGCCAGCAGCTTAGGGGGAGGAGACACCGGGGAGCTGTTTTTT.

Notes on this clonotype: Being one base from a much bigger clone, this may be a read error. The chain has TRBV10-3 and TRBJ2-2; 9 bases are a match to TRBD2. J was trimmed by 1 base and V by 4 bases; bases with no gene match: 4. Per germline, CDR1 ENHRY and CDR2 SYGVKD. The CDR3 is 16 amino acids. The DNA of the CDR3 is TGTGCCATCAGTGTAAGGACTAGCGAGAACACCGGGGAGCTGTTTTTT. Protein product: CAISVRTSENTGELFF.

This chain joins TRBV7-3 and TRBJ2-2; D possibly matches TRBD1 or TRBD2 (6 bases each). V lost 0 bases and J 5 bases, leaving 13 bases between the germline ends. Germline V gives CDR1 SGHTA, CDR2 FQGTGA. The CDR3 consists of 16 residues. CDR3 sequence: CASSLTGGPDTGELFF. The CDR3 DNA follows: TGTGCCAGCAGCTTAACGGGGGGCCCAGATACCGGGGAGCTGTTTTTT.

The chain recombines TRBV20-1 with TRBJ2-7; D is unclear. This CDR3 has 14 amino acids. Deletions cut 3 bases from V and 7 bases from J, with 19 bases between. Germline loops: CDR1 DFQATT, CDR2 SNEGSKA (reference sequence). Here the CDR3 DNA reads TGCAGTGCTAGTACCCAATCGGCCAGCAGGGAGCAGTACTTC. Its translation is CSASTQSASREQYF.

Of note for this clonotype: This clone may be a read error of a much larger clone one base away. In DNA form, the CDR3 reads TGTGCCAGCGGTTACGGCCGGGGAGGGGCTGAAGCTTTCTTT. Its protein is CASGYGRGGAEAFF. V usage is TRBV6-2 or TRBV6-3 and J usage is TRBJ1-1; weak D call: TRBD1 (5 bases). CDR3 size: 14 residues. Germline CDR1 and CDR2: MNHEY and SVGEGT.

Points on this clonotype: Possible read error: a much larger clone is one base away. The chain links TRBV5-1 to TRBJ1-2, with D unresolved. The CDR3 covers 15 residues. Germline V gene sequence: CDR1 SGHRS, CDR2 YFSETQ. In nucleotides, the CDR3 is TGCGCCATCAGCTTGGCGGAGGTCCCCTCCTATGGCTACACCTTC. Its protein product is CAISLAEVPSYGYTF. Using reference TRBV5-1 and TRBJ1-2 for the parts outside the CDR3, the full variable domain is KAGVTQTPRYLIKTRGQQVTLSCSPISGHRSVSWYQQTPGQGLQFLFEYFSETQRNKGNFPGRFSGRQFSNSRSEMNVSTLELGDSALYLCAISLAEVPSYGYTFGSGTRLTVV.

This clonotype has a count of ten or more. The V gene is TRBV19, the J gene TRBJ1-5, with 7 bases matching TRBD1. Germline-derived CDR1 and CDR2 are LNHDA and SQIVND (reference sequence). The CDR3 is 14 residues long. J lost 6 bases, V lost 7 bases, and 9 bases had no gene match. DNA for the CDR3: TGTGCCAGTACCCCGACAGGGATGGGTCAGCCCCAGCATTTT. It codes for CASTPTGMGQPQHF.

As for this clonotype: With a much larger clone just one base away, this may be a read error. The chain recombines TRBV3-1 with TRBJ2-7; the D is unclear. Germline loops: CDR1 LGHDT, CDR2 YNNKEL (reference sequence). This CDR3 has 13 residues. Trimming cost V 11 bases and J 3 bases, with 17 bases left between them. The CDR3, as DNA: TGTGCCGGAAAACCGACTCCTATCTACGAGCAGTACGTC. Translating gives CAGKPTPIYEQYV.

This clonotype was seen ten or more times. The chain joins TRBV12-3 or TRBV12-4 to TRBJ2-7, with TRBD2 as a possible D gene (6 bases). V was cut by 1 base and J by 2 bases, with 15 bases left in between. The CDR3 runs to 16 residues. CDR3 coding DNA: TGTGCCAGCAGTTTAGGCCCCCCGGGACTGGCCTACGAGCAGTACTTC. This encodes CASSLGPPGLAYEQYF.

Ten or more counts support this clonotype. V gene TRBV11-2 combines with J gene TRBJ1-2; D remains unclear. Germline V gene data show CDR1 as SGHAT and CDR2 as FQNNGV. This CDR3 comprises 17 residues. V shed 5 bases and J shed 4 bases, with 23 bases lying between them. CDR3: CASSNPLTSRKTYGYTF. The CDR3 bases are TGTGCCAGCAGCAACCCTTTAACAAGCAGAAAGACCTATGGCTACACCTTC.

The rearrangement links TRBV5-6 to TRBJ1-1; D call uncertain. The germline CDR1 and CDR2 sequences are SGHDT and YYEEEE. The CDR3 spans 13 residues. V was clipped by 4 bases and J by 2 bases, with 9 bases between them. CDR3 in DNA: TGTGCCAGCAGCCCCGCCCTTAACACTGAAGCTTTCTTT. This translates into CASSPALNTEAFF.

CDR3 sequence reads: CASSPTRSDTQYF. In nucleotides, the CDR3 is TGTGCCAGCAGCCCGACGCGCTCGGATACGCAGTATTTT. The genes are TRBV6-4 and TRBJ2-3, with D unresolved. Trimming stripped 6 bases from V and 6 bases from J, with 13 bases between. Germline CDR1 and CDR2: MRHNA and SNTAGT. The CDR3 spans 13 residues.

The sample holds many counts of this clonotype. Written as DNA, the CDR3 is TGTGCCAGCAGCCCCGAAGGGGGGGCCCGTGGCATTCAGTACTTC. Translating it yields CASSPEGGARGIQYF. V is TRBV9 and J is TRBJ2-4; D is perhaps TRBD2 (7 bases). In germline, CDR1 is SGDLS, CDR2 YYNGEE. V was trimmed by 4 bases and J by 9 bases, leaving 20 bases between them. This CDR3 comprises 15 residues. The full variable domain, its missing parts supplied by reference TRBV9 and TRBJ2-4, is DSGVTQTPKHLITATGQRVTLRCSPRSGDLSVYWYQQSLDQGLQFLIQYYNGEERAKGNILERFSAQQFPDLHSELNLSSLELGDSALYFCASSPEGGARGIQYFGAGTRLSVL.

This clonotype was observed a handful of times. V is TRBV10-3 and J is TRBJ2-1, with 7 bases matching TRBD1. Germline V gives CDR1 ENHRY, CDR2 SYGVKD. V shed 10 bases and J 0 bases; nucleotides not matched to a gene: 0. This CDR3 region has 12 residues. This chain's CDR3 is CARDSSYNEQFF. The CDR3 coding sequence is TGTGCCAGGGACAGCTCCTACAATGAGCAGTTCTTC.

The table lists this clonotype with a few counts. The gene calls are TRBV30 and TRBJ2-7, with a tentative D call TRBD2 (6 bases). Trimming took off 0 bases at V and 4 bases at J, with 10 bases between the two ends. Germline V gene sequence: CDR1 GTSNPN, CDR2 SVGIG (reference sequence). The CDR3 loop spans 13 amino acids. This chain's CDR3 is CAWSVGREYEQYF. The DNA of the CDR3 is TGTGCCTGGAGTGTTGGCCGGGAGTACGAGCAGTACTTC.

This clonotype appeared many times. The J gene is TRBJ1-2, the V gene TRBV5-6; D ambiguous. Trimming cost V 7 bases and J 4 bases, with 23 bases left between them. CDR1 and CDR2 (germline): SGHDT, YYEEEE. The CDR3 spans 16 residues. The CDR3, as DNA: TGTGCCAGCCAGTGGTGCAATAGTCGAAAGACCTATGGCTACACCTTC. Translated: CASQWCNSRKTYGYTF.

This clonotype was recorded many times. This chain joins TRBV27 and TRBJ2-7, with 11 bases identical to TRBD2. After removal of 0 bases from V and 2 bases from J, the junction contained 12 bases not matched to a gene. The CDR3 runs to 19 residues. Germline V gene lookup returns CDR1 MNHEY and CDR2 SMNVEV (reference sequence). The CDR3 DNA reads TGTGCCAGCAGTTTATCGCTACCAATGGGACTAGCGGTTGCCTACGAGCAGTACTTC. Its translation: CASSLSLPMGLAVAYEQYF.

Remarks on this clonotype: The germline gene is not matched at one end of the junction; a read error may be the cause. V gene TRBV6-5 combines with J gene TRBJ1-6; 9 nucleotides agree with TRBD1. Per germline, CDR1 MNHEY and CDR2 SVGAGI. This CDR3 has 15 residues. The CDR3 is CANSQGGQGLSPLHF. The CDR3 DNA reads TGTGCCAACAGTCAGGGGGGACAGGGTTTGTCACCCCTCCACTTT.

For this clonotype: One end of the junction fails to match germline, which may point to a read error. The rearrangement joins TRBV12-3 or TRBV12-4 to TRBJ1-2, with D unclear. CDR3 size: 17 residues. The chain's CDR3 is CASSLLRSFRKAYDYTF. The CDR3 nucleotides are TGTGCCAGCAGTCTCTTGCGCAGCTTCCGAAAGGCCTATGACTACACCTTC.

The sample holds many counts of this clonotype. V is TRBV5-5 and J is TRBJ2-2, with D possibly matching TRBD1 (6 bases). Per germline, CDR1 SGHKS and CDR2 YYEKEE (reference sequence). The CDR3 has 17 residues. V was cut by 3 bases and J by 6 bases, with 21 bases left in between. The CDR3 DNA reads TGTGCCAGCAGCTGGGCCCAACAGGGCTGGGGACCCGGGGAGCTGTTTTTT. The encoded protein is CASSWAQQGWGPGELFF.

This clonotype was observed at least ten times. The V call is TRBV19, the J call TRBJ2-7; 14 bases agree with TRBD2. V gave up 6 bases and J gave up 2 bases; unmatched junction bases: 3. CDR1 and CDR2 (germline): LNHDA, SQIVND (reference sequence). CDR3 length equals 15 residues. In DNA, the CDR3 is TGTGCCAGTAGGCCGGGACTAGCGGGAGCCTACGAGCAGTACTTC. Protein sequence: CASRPGLAGAYEQYF.

This clonotype came up many times. The chain carries TRBV28 and TRBJ2-7; a possible D gene is TRBD1 (5 bases). Germline V CDR1 and CDR2: MDHEN, SYDVKM. This CDR3 has 16 residues. The V end was cut by 5 bases, the J end by 3 bases, with 20 bases between. CDR3 sequence reads: CASSHTGLVSGYEQYF. The CDR3 nucleotides read TGTGCCAGCAGTCACACAGGATTAGTGTCGGGCTACGAGCAGTACTTC.

This clonotype was recorded many times. This sequence joins TRBV5-1 and TRBJ2-5, with D possibly matching TRBD1 (6 bases). The J call may be incorrect, as the DNA end agrees better with TRBJ2-7. The CDR3 length is 15 residues. Germline V CDR1 and CDR2: SGHRS, YFSETQ. The CDR3 loop is CASSLDGNPGDEQYF. In DNA, the CDR3 is TGCGCCAGCAGCTTGGATGGGAATCCAGGGGACGAGCAGTACTTC.

Turning to this clonotype: A read error is possible here, since a much larger clone lies one base away. J is TRBJ2-4 and V is TRBV28; TRBD1 matches at 8 bases. Losses at the gene ends were 8 bases for V and 4 bases for J; bases not matched to a gene: 10. This CDR3 comprises 15 residues. CDR1 is MDHEN, CDR2 SYDVKM, per germline. CDR3 in amino acids: CASSRTGPNKNIQYF. In DNA, the CDR3 is TGTGCCAGCTCAAGGACAGGGCCCAATAAAAACATTCAGTACTTC.

There are many counts of this clonotype. The chain uses TRBV18 and TRBJ2-5; D is perhaps TRBD2 (6 bases). V was cut by 3 bases and J by 3 bases, with 11 bases left in between. The CDR3 covers 14 residues. Looked up from germline, CDR1 is KGHSH and CDR2 is LQKENI. This CDR3 reads CASSPPGTEETQYF. The CDR3 DNA reads as TGTGCCAGCTCACCCCCCGGGACTGAAGAGACCCAGTACTTC.

There are many counts of this clonotype. This chain joins TRBV7-2 and TRBJ1-4; 11 positions agree with TRBD1. The J segment lost 7 bases and the V segment lost 1 base, leaving 5 bases of the junction unmatched. The CDR3 runs to 16 residues. The germline V gene has CDR1 SGHTA and CDR2 FQGNSA. This chain's CDR3 is CASSLGTGTGGEKLFF. The CDR3 bases are TGTGCCAGCAGCTTAGGGACCGGGACAGGGGGTGAAAAACTGTTTTTT.

The genes are TRBV5-5 and TRBJ1-2; no reliable D call. CDR3 length: 16 residues. CDR1 is SGHKS, CDR2 YYEKEE, per germline (reference sequence). Trimming left V 7 bases short and J 4 bases short, with 23 bases between. The CDR3 nucleotides are TGTGCCAGCCCGGCGCATGTCTCGCGAAAGACCTATGGCTACACCTTC. Translating gives CASPAHVSRKTYGYTF.

This clonotype was recorded many times. The chain recombines TRBV2 with TRBJ2-1, with D uncertain. The V gene lost 5 bases and the J gene lost 5 bases, with 7 bases spanning the gap. CDR1 is SNHLY, CDR2 FYNNEI, per germline. CDR3 size: 12 residues. Here the CDR3 reads CASSLRDNEQFF. CDR3 in DNA: TGTGCCAGCAGTCTACGTGACAATGAGCAGTTCTTC.